These 18 T cell receptor beta chains originate from one sample sequenced in a study of cytomegalovirus exposure and HLA in healthy donors. With 60 Vbeta and 13 Jbeta primers, the PCR was carried out. Sequenced by immunoSEQ multiplex PCR; TCRdb stores in-frame clones only, minus some. The sample has around 45,000 clones; under 75% are singletons. Material for sequencing was PBMCs. These receptors all stem from a man younger than 40 in good health and CMV-seronegative.

This clone was detected only a few times. The gene calls are TRBV7-9 and TRBJ2-6; the D is unclear. Trimming cost V 5 bases and J 0 bases, with 2 bases left between them. The V gene's germline CDR1 is SEHNR and CDR2 FQNEAQ (reference sequence). The CDR3 loop spans 13 amino acids. This chain's CDR3 is CASSHSGANVLTF. CDR3 nucleotides: TGTGCCAGCAGCCACTCTGGGGCCAACGTCCTGACTTTC.

The chain uses TRBV19 and TRBJ1-3; the D gene is possibly TRBD1 (6 bases). Per the germline V gene, CDR1 is LNHDA and CDR2 is SQIVND (reference sequence). This CDR3 has 13 amino acids. The V gene lost 6 bases and the J gene lost 4 bases, with 10 bases spanning the gap. DNA of the CDR3: TGTGCCAGTAGCACAGGGACAGGAAACACCATATATTTT. Translated: CASSTGTGNTIYF.

CDR3 in amino acids: CASGTQSYEQYF. The CDR3 bases are TGCGCCAGCGGGACTCAGAGCTACGAGCAGTACTTC. The gene calls are TRBV10-2 and TRBJ2-7, with D tentatively TRBD2 (6 bases). Germline assignment: CDR1 WSHSY and CDR2 SAAADI. CDR3 length equals 12 residues. V lost 8 bases, J lost 3 bases, and 11 bases lay in between.

V is TRBV5-5 and J is TRBJ1-2; TRBD1 is a possible D gene (6 bases). The length of the CDR3 is 14 residues. The V end lost 6 bases, the J end lost 0 bases, and 12 bases lay between the germline ends. CDR1 and CDR2 (germline): SGHKS, YYEKEE (reference sequence). CDR3 nucleotide sequence: TGTGCCAGCAACCTACAGGGATCTAACTATGGCTACACCTTC. This encodes CASNLQGSNYGYTF.

J is TRBJ1-2 and V is TRBV4-2; 10 nucleotides align to TRBD1. The V gene end was trimmed by 2 bases and the J gene end by 0 bases; junction bases not matched to a gene: 3. The CDR3 runs to 16 residues. CDR1 LGHNA and CDR2 YNFKEQ come from the germline V gene. CDR3 in DNA: TGTGCCAGCAGCCAACAGGGACAGGGGACTAACTATGGCTACACCTTC. This gives the protein CASSQQGQGTNYGYTF.

The sample holds a few counts of this clone. The chain is built from TRBV7-9 and TRBJ1-4; D not certain. The V and J ends lost 4 bases and 7 bases respectively, with 13 bases between them. This CDR3 is 14 amino acids long. The germline CDR1 and CDR2 sequences are SEHNR and FQNEAQ (reference sequence). CDR3 amino acids: CASSYVGLGEKLFF. DNA of the CDR3: TGTGCCAGCAGCTACGTGGGCCTGGGTGAAAAACTGTTTTTT.

The rearrangement links TRBV30 to TRBJ1-5; D is perhaps TRBD1 (5 bases). The CDR3 extends over 16 amino acids. Germline V CDR1 and CDR2: GTSNPN, SVGIG (reference sequence). V was trimmed by 3 bases and J by 1 base, leaving 16 bases between them. The CDR3 DNA reads TGTGCCTGGAGAAGAGGCGGGGCGCGGAGCAATCAGCCCCAGCATTTT. It yields the protein CAWRRGGARSNQPQHF.

The chain couples TRBV27 to TRBJ2-5; D perhaps matches TRBD1 (5 bases). From germline, CDR1 is MNHEY and CDR2 SMNVEV (reference sequence). V lost 0 bases and J lost 2, with 16 bases in between. There are 17 residues in the CDR3. The CDR3 here is CASSLSVTAISQETQYF. CDR3 in DNA: TGTGCCAGCAGTTTATCGGTGACAGCGATTAGTCAAGAGACCCAGTACTTC.

The J gene is TRBJ2-7, the V gene TRBV2; 11 nucleotides agree with TRBD2. The CDR3 has 15 amino acids. Germline V lookup: CDR1 SNHLY, CDR2 FYNNEI. V lost 7 bases, J lost 1 base, and 6 bases stayed unmatched. CDR3 nucleotides: TGTGCCAGCACCTTTAGCGGGGGGGGTTCCTACGAGCAGTACTTC. This translates into CASTFSGGGSYEQYF. The full variable domain, rest sourced from reference TRBV2 and TRBJ2-7, is EPEVTQTPSHQVTQMGQEVILRCVPISNHLYFYWYRQILGQKVEFLVSFYNNEISEKSEIFDDQFSVERPDGSNFTLKIRSTKLEDSAMYFCASTFSGGGSYEQYFGPGTRLTVT.

This rearrangement joins TRBV13 to TRBJ1-1; 7 bases map to TRBD1. CDR3 length equals 14 residues. Losses at the gene ends were 4 bases for V and 7 bases for J; bases not matched to a gene: 9. Germline V gene lookup returns CDR1 PRHDT and CDR2 FYEKMQ (reference sequence). The CDR3, as DNA: TGTGCCAGCAGCTACGGCAAGGGGACAGATGAAGCTTTCTTT. Amino acids: CASSYGKGTDEAFF.

The J gene is TRBJ2-5, the V gene TRBV30; D uncertain. The CDR3 contains 13 residues. The germline V and J ends were trimmed by 0 bases and 0 bases, with 5 bases remaining between them. Germline V gives CDR1 GTSNPN, CDR2 SVGIG (reference sequence). The CDR3: CAWSVDYQETQYF. As DNA, the CDR3 is TGTGCCTGGAGTGTAGACTACCAAGAGACCCAGTACTTC.

The chain employs TRBV2 and TRBJ2-1, with a weak D call TRBD1 (6 bases). The CDR3 is 13 amino acids. Germline V gene sequence: CDR1 SNHLY, CDR2 FYNNEI. V was pared by 10 bases and J by 7 bases, with 17 bases between. DNA of the CDR3: TGTGCCAACCTGATACAGGGTCCGAATGAGCAGTTCTTC. Residues: CANLIQGPNEQFF.

The chain employs TRBV7-9 and TRBJ1-1; D is unresolved. The germline CDR1 and CDR2 sequences are SEHNR and FQNEAQ (reference sequence). V was clipped by 2 bases and J by 1 base, with 5 bases between them. The CDR3 consists of 13 residues. The CDR3 region has the DNA TGTGCCAGCAGCTTATCAGGGAACACTGAAGCTTTCTTT. Its translation is CASSLSGNTEAFF.

The rearrangement uses TRBV7-6 and TRBJ2-7, with 9 bases aligning to TRBD2. The CDR3 is made up of 16 amino acids. Germline loops: CDR1 SGHVS, CDR2 FNYEAQ. Losses at the gene ends were 1 base for V and 4 bases for J; bases not matched to a gene: 8. The CDR3: CASSLGPASGIYEQYF. The CDR3, as DNA: TGTGCCAGCAGCTTAGGGCCGGCTAGCGGGATTTACGAGCAGTACTTC.

This CDR3 is CAWATLMNTGELFF. The CDR3 DNA follows: TGTGCCTGGGCGACACTTATGAACACCGGGGAGCTGTTTTTT. This rearrangement joins TRBV30 to TRBJ2-2; D uncertain. Trimming stripped 5 bases from V and 1 base from J, with 11 bases between. CDR1 and CDR2 from the germline V gene are GTSNPN and SVGIG (reference sequence). CDR3 length: 14 amino acids.

There are a few counts of this clone. This chain links TRBV27 with TRBJ2-7; D may be TRBD2 (6 bases). This CDR3 is 16 amino acids long. Per germline, CDR1 MNHEY and CDR2 SMNVEV (reference sequence). Deletions cut 5 bases from V and 3 bases from J, with 20 bases between. The CDR3 nucleotides are TGTGCCAGCAGTCCCCTTACCGGCGGGACCCTCTACGAGCAGTACTTC. Translated, it gives CASSPLTGGTLYEQYF.

V is TRBV19 and J is TRBJ2-7; 8 nucleotides match TRBD2. CDR1 and CDR2 (germline): LNHDA, SQIVND (reference sequence). The CDR3 runs to 14 residues. With 3 bases clipped from V and 6 bases from J, the junction kept 7 bases outside the gene matches. This CDR3 is CASSILGLGGEQYF. The CDR3 region has the DNA TGTGCCAGTAGTATTCTGGGACTAGGGGGCGAGCAGTACTTC.

Only a few counts were recorded for this clone. The chain uses TRBV7-2 and TRBJ2-2, with 12 bases aligning to TRBD2. The CDR3 contains 18 residues. CDR1 is SGHTA and CDR2 is FQGNSA in the germline V gene. V dropped 3 bases and J dropped 3; count of bases not matched to a gene: 8. CDR3 sequence reads: CASSLTSGSVADTGELFF. CDR3 bases: TGTGCCAGCAGCTTGACTAGCGGGAGTGTGGCGGACACCGGGGAGCTGTTTTTT.